Below, one TCR beta chain is given with its context. This entry comes from a study of blood T cell repertoires in COVID-19. Background on the study: Samples taken during acute and convalescent COVID-19 were collected in the United States, Italy and Spain.

Germline V gene lookup returns CDR1 SGHTA and CDR2 FQGTGA. V was cut by 1 base and J by 4 bases, with 13 bases left in between. This CDR3 has 16 residues. Profiling relied on immunoSEQ multiplex PCR, and the TCRdb table lists in-frame clones only, not all of them. The table lists about 160,000 clones, around 92% of them singletons, with about 5.3% in the top ten. The sequencing input was peripheral blood. This sequence joins TRBV7-3 and TRBJ2-2; TRBD1 might be the D (6 bases). The TCR was taken from a man aged 30 to 45 with COVID-19, enrolled during active disease. CDR3 in DNA: TGTGCCAGCAGCTTAATTGCTACAGGGCTCACCGGGGAGCTGTTTTTT. Its translation is CASSLIATGLTGELFF.